Listed below are T cell receptor beta chains from one sample, sequenced in a study of glioma-infiltrating T cells. TCRdb reprocessed the multiplex PCR reads via MiXCR and lists one record per CDR3 protein. Of about 200,000 distinct CDR3 sequences in the sample, 32% are singletons; the top ten hold 20% to 25%. Sequencing was carried out using glioma tissue, nonneoplastic brain tissue, or PBMCs (not recorded which). The source is a human donor with low-grade glioma or glioblastoma, undergoing nonglioma brain surgery, or in good health (not recorded which). CDR3s leave out the opening cysteine and the closing phenylalanine or tryptophan.

>13|TRBV4-1
ASSQEGTSQETQY
>12|TRBV10-3
AISGPNAHNEQF
>14|TRBV6-5
ASSYRPRTGRETQY
>12|TRBV18
ASSPGTGIYGYT
>12|TRBV29-1
SGNPVTAGNEQF
>11|TRBV12-3/TRBV12-4
ASSLVPHTEAF
>14|TRBV28
ASSGGTGGFVQPQH
>12|TRBV6-2/TRBV6-3
ASSYTDSYKHQH
>13|TRBV4-1
ANSQDGLMNTEAF
>9|TRBV29-1
SVAILETQY
>13|TRBV7-2
ASSHRTGGGEKLF
>9|TRBV20-1
SAAGGGEQY
>10|TRBV2
ASSEVTAEQY
>10|TRBV29-1
SAFMANNEQF
>16|TRBV27
ASSIQSPRDSGLYEQF
>11|TRBV18
ASSPPGLETQY
>14|TRBV6-2/TRBV6-3
ASQKARTSGADTQY
>11|TRBV12-3/TRBV12-4
ASSPAGNNEQF
>14|TRBV20-1
SARDRLAGGPDTQY
>12|TRBV28
ASSGGTASYEQY
>13|TRBV28
ASSPGTGGDSPLH
>14|TRBV4-1
ASSSGLAGGEDTQY
>11|TRBV6-2/TRBV6-3
ATAGDGDYGYT
>14|TRBV10-3
AIGVWGTGDNTEAF
>14|TRBV7-9
ASSSIKGLSYNEQF
>13|TRBV7-2
ASSFGGGGDTEAF
>15|TRBV9
ASSVGDSGRFTGELF
>11|TRBV6-1
ASREGQFTEAF
>11|TRBV10-3
AISEAGAGELF
>15|TRBV6-5
ASSYFIWTQLATEAF
>14|TRBV10-3
AISWEAERPSYEQY
>11|TRBV5-1
ASSSFLGDEQY
>15|TRBV6-1
ASRVTGMWQKNYGYT